What follows is one T cell receptor beta chain and its context. Its antigen is currently unknown. Trimming cost V 7 bases and J 2 bases; bases outside gene matches: 10. In germline, CDR1 is SQVTM, CDR2 ANQGSEA. The CDR3 loop spans 15 amino acids. A spike-in of synthetic TCR analog templates was added to each PCR. Some clones are missing from TCRdb's copy, which holds only in-frame ones; the method was immunoSEQ multiplex PCR. The data contain some 50,000 clones, roughly 89% of them singletons. The data belong to a study of PD-L1 blockade in urothelial cancer. Study conclusions and caveats: Better survival was predicted by below-median pretreatment blood TCR clonality.

Described time point: pretreatment peripheral blood. V and J are TRBV29-1 and TRBJ1-2; the match to TRBD1 covers 10 bases. The starting material was PBMCs, obtained around atezolizumab (anti-PD-L1) treatment. This clonotype was obtained from a woman in her sixties or seventies with urothelial cancer. The CDR3: CSDGPTGGANYGYTF. The CDR3 region has the DNA TGCAGCGACGGACCGACAGGGGGCGCGAACTATGGCTACACCTTC.